This T cell receptor (beta chain) was captured by sequencing in a study of cytomegalovirus exposure and HLA in healthy donors. Study as a whole: There were approximately 400 genotyped donors. Of these, roughly 80% fell in the genetic ancestry cluster associated with self-reported Caucasian donors. Study-level findings and limits: In vitro confirmation showed a few CMV-associated chains to be CMV antigen specific.

Of note for this clone: Its antigen remains unidentified. Distinct nucleotide sequences in the sample also encode this CDR3.

The CDR3 runs 13 residues. V was clipped by 2 bases and J by 0 bases, with 6 bases between them. The germline V gene has CDR1 SGDLS and CDR2 YYNGEE. Vbeta (60) and Jbeta (13) primers were used in the PCR. Some clones are missing from TCRdb's copy, which holds only in-frame ones; the method was immunoSEQ multiplex PCR. The sample lists fewer than 200,000 clones, roughly 80% seen once, with approximately 4.5% in the top ten. This chain connects TRBV9 to TRBJ2-7, with D unresolved. The TCR comes from a man under 40 in good health and CMV-seronegative. The sample was PBMCs. CDR3 DNA: TGTGCCAGCAGCGTTGGTAGCTCCTACGAGCAGTACTTC. Encoded protein: CASSVGSSYEQYF.